Listed here are 26 T cell receptor beta chains from one sample, sequenced in a study of blood T cell repertoires in COVID-19. Sequencing was performed with immunoSEQ multiplex PCR; in TCRdb, only in-frame clones are kept and a portion is missing. The sample lists under 75,000 clones, nearly 90% occurring once. The specimen was peripheral blood. The receptors come from a man aged 45 to 65 with active COVID-19.

The chain uses TRBV4-1 and TRBJ2-5, with D perhaps matching TRBD1 (6 bases). Germline CDR1 is MGHRA and CDR2 is YSYEKL. V gave up 0 bases and J gave up 2 bases, with 16 bases separating them. This CDR3 region has 17 residues. CDR3 sequence: CASSQDERGTGQETQYF. The CDR3 region has the DNA TGCGCCAGCAGCCAAGATGAAAGGGGGACCGGGCAAGAGACCCAGTACTTC.

This chain uses TRBV29-1 with TRBJ2-7; tentatively, D is TRBD1 (5 bases). V gave up 4 bases and J gave up 6 bases, with 13 bases separating them. Looked up from germline, CDR1 is SQVTM and CDR2 is ANQGSEA. The CDR3 is 12 residues long. The CDR3 nucleotides read TGCAGCGTTGCCACCAGGGTTTCCGAGCAGTACTTC. Protein sequence: CSVATRVSEQYF.

This chain connects TRBV5-1 to TRBJ2-1, with D possibly matching TRBD1 (6 bases). V lost 0 bases, J lost 5 bases, and 15 bases lay in between. The CDR3 extends over 16 amino acids. CDR1 and CDR2 (germline): SGHRS, YFSETQ. The chain's CDR3 is CASSLEAGDSHNEQFF. The DNA of the CDR3 is TGCGCCAGCAGCTTGGAGGCAGGGGATTCTCACAATGAGCAGTTCTTC.

The chain carries TRBV3-1 (or the pseudogene TRBV3-2) and TRBJ1-6; TRBD1 matches at 8 bases. CDR1 and CDR2 from the germline V gene are LGHDT and YNNKEL (reference sequence). V lost 4 bases and J lost 5; bases outside the gene matches: 1. The CDR3 is 14 residues long. CDR3 coding DNA: TGTGCCAGCAGCCCGACAGGGGATAATTCACCCCTCCACTTT. It encodes CASSPTGDNSPLHF.

The J gene is TRBJ2-4, the V gene TRBV7-2, with 8 bases that match TRBD2. CDR3 size: 13 residues. In germline, CDR1 is SGHTA, CDR2 FQGNSA. With 6 bases clipped from V and 3 bases from J, the junction kept 1 base outside the gene matches. CDR3 bases: TGTGCCAGCAGTCGGGGGGGCAAAAACATTCAGTACTTC. Its protein product is CASSRGGKNIQYF.

CDR3 in DNA: TGTGCCAAAAAGGAGCGGGGGGGCTGCGAGCAGTACTTC. Protein product: CAKKERGGCEQYF. The chain employs TRBV9 and TRBJ2-7; 10 nucleotides match TRBD2. V lost 9 bases and J lost 6; bases outside the gene matches: 9. Germline CDR1 reads SGDLS; CDR2 reads YYNGEE. The CDR3 runs to 13 residues.

The V call is TRBV12-5, the J call TRBJ2-3; 9 positions agree with TRBD1. The germline CDR1 and CDR2 sequences are LGHNT and FRNRAP. The CDR3 spans 14 residues. The V segment lost 7 bases and the J segment 5 bases; nucleotides outside the gene matches: 7. CDR3 nucleotides: TGTGCTAGTGTCCGGACAGGGGTCATAGATACGCAGTATTTT. This gives the protein CASVRTGVIDTQYF.

The V call is TRBV4-2, the J call TRBJ2-2; D perhaps matches TRBD2 (6 bases). The CDR3 runs 16 residues. V was shortened by 0 bases and J by 6 bases, with 14 bases between the two germline ends. Germline V gene lookup returns CDR1 LGHNA and CDR2 YNFKEQ. CDR3 region: CASSQDYWGLPGELFF. The CDR3 DNA sequence: TGTGCCAGCAGCCAAGATTATTGGGGACTCCCCGGGGAGCTGTTTTTT.

The rearrangement links TRBV11-2 to TRBJ2-7, with 14 bases identical to TRBD2. The CDR3 length is 17 residues. Per germline, CDR1 SGHAT and CDR2 FQNNGV. J was trimmed by 3 bases and V by 6 bases; bases with no gene match: 10. CDR3 bases: TGTGCCAGCAGTTCTTACCGGACTAGCGGGGGGAACTACGAGCAGTACTTC. Encoded protein: CASSSYRTSGGNYEQYF.

J is TRBJ1-6 and V is TRBV5-1; 10 bases map to TRBD1. Trimming took 0 bases from V and 7 from J; bases not matched to a gene: 4. Germline loops: CDR1 SGHRS, CDR2 YFSETQ. This CDR3 comprises 16 residues. The CDR3 reads CASSLATGGGNSPLHF. The CDR3 coding sequence is TGCGCCAGCAGCTTGGCGACAGGGGGCGGCAATTCACCCCTCCACTTT.

The chain has TRBV5-1 and TRBJ2-5, with 10 bases identical to TRBD2. This CDR3 contains 15 residues. J lost 5 bases, V lost 1 base, and 5 bases had no gene match. Per the germline V gene, CDR1 is SGHRS and CDR2 is YFSETQ. CDR3 amino acids: CASSLQAGGPETQYF. The DNA of the CDR3 is TGCGCCAGCAGCTTGCAAGCGGGGGGGCCGGAGACCCAGTACTTC.

This CDR3 reads CASSDRLSGNTIYF. In DNA, the CDR3 is TGTGCCAGCAGTGATCGGTTGTCTGGAAACACCATATATTTT. V is TRBV6-1 and J is TRBJ1-3; D remains ambiguous. V was shortened by 3 bases and J by 1 base, with 7 bases between the two germline ends. This CDR3 has 14 residues. Germline V gene lookup returns CDR1 MNHNS and CDR2 SASEGT.

The chain couples TRBV5-1 to TRBJ2-7, with 9 bases lining up with TRBD2. There are 18 residues in the CDR3. Per germline, CDR1 SGHRS and CDR2 YFSETQ. Trimming removed 4 bases from V and 2 bases from J; junction bases left unmatched: 16. As DNA, the CDR3 is TGCGCCAGCAGCGCGGGACTACCCAGCGGGGGGCTTCCCTACGAGCAGTACTTC. This sequence encodes CASSAGLPSGGLPYEQYF.

The chain carries TRBV30 and TRBJ2-2; weak D call: TRBD2 (6 bases). Trimming took off 1 base at V and 8 bases at J, with 11 bases between the two ends. In germline, CDR1 is GTSNPN, CDR2 SVGIG (reference sequence). The CDR3 covers 13 residues. This CDR3 reads CAWSASRGGELFF. CDR3 nucleotide sequence: TGTGCCTGGAGTGCCTCTCGGGGGGGGGAGCTGTTTTTT.

Here the CDR3 reads CASSRQVGSYGYTF. The CDR3 DNA sequence: TGTGCCAGTAGTCGCCAAGTAGGGAGCTATGGCTACACCTTC. V gene TRBV19 combines with J gene TRBJ1-2, with D unclear. The germline CDR1 and CDR2 sequences are LNHDA and SQIVND (reference sequence). The CDR3 sequence is 14 residues long. Trimming pared 5 bases from V and 4 bases from J, leaving 14 bases between.

This clone was recorded a few times. This chain joins TRBV18 and TRBJ1-1, with 11 positions matching TRBD1. The CDR3 is 16 residues long. Germline trimming cut 1 base from V and 5 bases from J; bases unmatched to any gene: 6. CDR1 and CDR2 from the germline V gene are KGHSH and LQKENI. For the CDR3, the DNA is TGTGCCAGCTCACCACAATGGGACAGGGGGAGAACTGAAGCTTTCTTT. Encoded protein: CASSPQWDRGRTEAFF.

This clone was seen a single time. The gene calls are TRBV27 and TRBJ2-1; TRBD1 aligns across 7 bases. V lost 1 base and J lost 2; bases outside the gene matches: 5. Germline lookup yields CDR1 MNHEY and CDR2 SMNVEV (reference sequence). The CDR3 is 16 residues long. The CDR3 loop reads CASSLLGTGAYNEQFF. DNA for the CDR3: TGTGCCAGCAGTTTATTAGGAACAGGGGCCTACAATGAGCAGTTCTTC.

This clone was observed a few times. The V call is TRBV2, the J call TRBJ1-1; a weak D match, TRBD1 (6 bases). The germline gives CDR1 SNHLY, CDR2 FYNNEI. Trimming removed 3 bases at V and 0 bases at J, with 8 bases between. This CDR3 spans 14 amino acids. CDR3 protein: CASSDWDMNTEAFF. In DNA, the CDR3 is TGTGCCAGCAGTGATTGGGACATGAACACTGAAGCTTTCTTT.

This rearrangement joins TRBV7-9 to TRBJ1-2, with 9 bases lining up with TRBD1. The CDR3 spans 15 residues. V lost 5 bases and J lost 8; bases outside the gene matches: 12. CDR1 SEHNR and CDR2 FQNEAQ come from the germline V gene (reference sequence). The CDR3 sequence is CASSAPGQGVRGYTF. The CDR3 region has the DNA TGTGCCAGCAGCGCCCCGGGACAGGGAGTTCGAGGCTACACCTTC.

This clone was detected only a few times. The chain uses TRBV6-5 and TRBJ1-3; 7 nucleotides agree with TRBD1. V lost 10 bases to trimming and J lost 3 bases; unmatched junction nucleotides: 6. Germline V lookup: CDR1 MNHEY, CDR2 SVGAGI. The CDR3 is 13 residues long. The chain's CDR3 is CATEGAVGNTIYF. Here the CDR3 DNA reads TGTGCCACCGAGGGGGCTGTTGGAAACACCATATATTTT.

The CDR3 reads CASSIRSGQSGNTIYF. CDR3 sequence (DNA): TGTGCCAGTAGTATCAGGTCCGGACAGTCTGGAAACACCATATATTTT. The chain uses TRBV19 and TRBJ1-3, with a possible D match to TRBD1 (6 bases). CDR3 size: 16 residues. The V gene lost 3 bases and the J gene lost 1 base, with 13 bases spanning the gap. The germline CDR1 and CDR2 sequences are LNHDA and SQIVND (reference sequence).

This clone showed up just a few times. V usage is TRBV6-5 and J usage is TRBJ2-1; D uncertain. Trimming shortened V by 0 bases and J by 4 bases, and 7 bases separated the two germline ends. This CDR3 is 14 amino acids long. Germline V gives CDR1 MNHEY, CDR2 SVGAGI. The CDR3 loop reads CASSYSRVYNEQFF. The CDR3 DNA is TGTGCCAGCAGTTACTCTCGCGTGTACAATGAGCAGTTCTTC.

This clone was found a few times. The V gene is TRBV5-1, the J gene TRBJ1-1; D gene unclear. Germline loops: CDR1 SGHRS, CDR2 YFSETQ. V was trimmed by 4 bases and J by 1 base, leaving 11 bases between them. This CDR3 is built from 14 residues. The CDR3 protein is CASSLPSRNTEAFF. CDR3 nucleotides: TGCGCCAGCAGCCTTCCCTCCAGGAACACTGAAGCTTTCTTT.

This rearrangement joins TRBV6-4 to TRBJ2-5; 9 bases match TRBD2. CDR1 and CDR2 from the germline V gene are MRHNA and SNTAGT. V lost 3 bases, J lost 1 base, and 0 bases stayed unmatched. The CDR3 has 14 residues. Here the CDR3 DNA reads TGTGCCAGCAGTGAGCGGGGGGGCCAAGAGACCCAGTACTTC. It codes for CASSERGGQETQYF.

The chain links TRBV9 to TRBJ2-1, with D possibly matching TRBD1 (6 bases). The V and J ends lost 0 bases and 8 bases respectively, with 18 bases between them. Looked up from germline, CDR1 is SGDLS and CDR2 is YYNGEE. The CDR3 has 16 amino acids. This CDR3 reads CASSVGEGHGIDEQFF. CDR3 DNA: TGTGCCAGCAGCGTAGGTGAGGGACACGGGATCGATGAGCAGTTCTTC.

This clone was counted between two and nine times. The chain uses TRBV24-1 and TRBJ1-1, with D unclear. The CDR3 runs to 13 residues. The germline V gene has CDR1 KGHDR and CDR2 SFDVKD. The V end was cut by 3 bases, the J end by 6 bases, with 10 bases between. Here the CDR3 DNA reads TGTGCCACCAGTGATCCCACGGGATCTGAAGCTTTCTTT. Translated, it gives CATSDPTGSEAFF.